The 16 T cell receptor beta chains below all came from one sample that was sequenced in a study of T cell responses to AZD1222 COVID-19 vaccine. Libraries were prepared by immunoSEQ multiplex PCR; TCRdb keeps only in-frame clonotypes and omits some of them. The sample holds about 180,000 clones; more than 80% are singletons and the top ten take about 3%. This sample comprised peripheral blood, obtained on day 0 of AZD1222 vaccination. These receptors originate from an adult in good health.

CDR3: CASSQGSGVGGYTF. The DNA for the CDR3 is TGCGCCAGCAGCCAAGGCAGCGGGGTCGGTGGCTACACCTTC. The chain joins TRBV4-1 to TRBJ1-2; D gene uncertain. Trimming pared 1 base from V and 7 bases from J, leaving 13 bases between. CDR1 and CDR2 from the germline V gene are MGHRA and YSYEKL. The CDR3 sequence is 14 residues long.

The CDR3 region has the DNA TGTGCCAGCAGCCCCAACAATTTGGGACGGGTCCAAGAGACCCAGTACTTC. Translation: CASSPNNLGRVQETQYF. V usage is TRBV7-9 and J usage is TRBJ2-5, with D perhaps given as TRBD1 or TRBD2 (5 bases each). V was shortened by 5 bases and J by 1 base, with 20 bases between the two germline ends. The CDR3 has 17 residues. The V gene's germline CDR1 is SEHNR and CDR2 FQNEAQ (reference sequence).

This chain joins TRBV19 and TRBJ1-5, with D unresolved. The CDR3 spans 15 residues. The ends were cut back, 0 bases at V and 3 bases at J, with 9 bases in the middle. The germline CDR1 and CDR2 sequences are LNHDA and SQIVND (reference sequence). The DNA for the CDR3 is TGTGCCAGTAGTATAGATGGAGATCCCAATCAGCCCCAGCATTTT. Its protein product is CASSIDGDPNQPQHF.

V and J are TRBV6-1 and TRBJ2-3, with 9 bases that match TRBD1. This CDR3 is 16 amino acids long. Germline CDR1 reads MNHNS; CDR2 reads SASEGT. V shed 4 bases and J 2 bases; nucleotides not matched to a gene: 7. The CDR3 region has the DNA TGTGCCAGCAGTGCGATACGGGACAGGGTCACAGATACGCAGTATTTT. As protein: CASSAIRDRVTDTQYF.

This chain links TRBV12-3 or TRBV12-4 with TRBJ2-2; unclear D gene. The CDR3 is made up of 13 amino acids. Trimming shortened V by 5 bases and J by 0 bases, and 4 bases separated the two germline ends. The CDR3 reads CASSPPNTGELFF. The CDR3 DNA reads TGTGCCAGCAGTCCCCCGAACACCGGGGAGCTGTTTTTT.

The CDR3 region is CASSLKLGGTDTQYF. The CDR3 nucleotides read TGTGCCAGCAGCTTGAAACTAGGGGGCACAGATACGCAGTATTTT. J is TRBJ2-3 and V is TRBV5-4; the D gene could be TRBD1 or TRBD2 (5 bases each). The ends were cut back, 1 base at V and 1 base at J, with 10 bases in the middle. The length of the CDR3 is 15 residues. Germline CDR1 SGHNT, CDR2 YYREEE (reference sequence).

The rearrangement joins TRBV27 to TRBJ1-1, with D possibly being TRBD1 (6 bases). The CDR3 sequence is 13 residues long. Germline lookup yields CDR1 MNHEY and CDR2 SMNVEV (reference sequence). V lost 5 bases, J lost 5 bases, and 12 bases lay in between. As DNA, the CDR3 is TGTGCCAGCAGTAAAGCAGGGGTAACTGAAGCTTTCTTT. Translation: CASSKAGVTEAFF.

The rearrangement uses TRBV12-5 and TRBJ1-1, with D possibly matching TRBD1 (5 bases). This CDR3 contains 16 residues. Trimming stripped 4 bases from V and 0 bases from J, with 15 bases between. Germline loops: CDR1 LGHNT, CDR2 FRNRAP. In DNA, the CDR3 is TGTGCTAGTGGTTGGAATCCCGGGACCTTGAACACTGAAGCTTTCTTT. This codes for CASGWNPGTLNTEAFF.

V usage is TRBV24-1 and J usage is TRBJ2-2, with 7 bases that match TRBD2. CDR1 is KGHDR and CDR2 is SFDVKD in the germline V gene. This CDR3 has 18 amino acids. V was clipped by 5 bases and J by 4 bases; unmatched bases: 15. The CDR3 DNA sequence: TGTGCCACCAGTGCCCCGTTGGGAGGGAGCGGGGTCACCGGGGAGCTGTTTTTT. It yields the protein CATSAPLGGSGVTGELFF.

The V call is TRBV6-5, the J call TRBJ1-2; 7 bases map to TRBD1. This CDR3 spans 14 amino acids. With 4 bases clipped from V and 4 bases from J, the junction kept 6 bases outside the gene matches. In germline, CDR1 is MNHEY, CDR2 SVGAGI. This CDR3 reads CASSSRQGPYGYTF. In nucleotides, the CDR3 is TGTGCCAGCAGTTCAAGACAGGGACCCTATGGCTACACCTTC.

J is TRBJ1-5 and V is TRBV3-1 (or the pseudogene TRBV3-2); no clear D gene. Germline V gene data show CDR1 as LGHDT and CDR2 as YNNKEL (reference sequence). Trimming stripped 0 bases from V and 0 bases from J, with 6 bases between. The CDR3 is made up of 15 amino acids. CDR3 sequence (DNA): TGTGCCAGCAGCCAAGACAGGAATAGCAATCAGCCCCAGCATTTT. Translation: CASSQDRNSNQPQHF.

This chain joins TRBV30 and TRBJ1-2; no firm D call. Germline loops: CDR1 GTSNPN, CDR2 SVGIG (reference sequence). Trimming stripped 0 bases from V and 6 bases from J, with 5 bases between. The CDR3 has 11 amino acids. The DNA of the CDR3 is TGTGCCTGGAGTGTACGGGATGGCTACACCTTC. Encoded protein: CAWSVRDGYTF.

The chain carries TRBV27 and TRBJ1-2; 8 bases agree with TRBD1. CDR3 size: 15 residues. Trimming took 3 bases from V and 4 from J; bases not matched to a gene: 7. Germline assignment: CDR1 MNHEY and CDR2 SMNVEV (reference sequence). As DNA, the CDR3 is TGTGCCAGCAGTTTCCTGGACAGGGCCCTCTATGGCTACACCTTC. Amino acids: CASSFLDRALYGYTF.

The chain is built from TRBV12-3 or TRBV12-4 and TRBJ1-3; maybe TRBD1 (6 bases). The CDR3 runs to 13 residues. V dropped 5 bases and J dropped 4 bases, with 9 bases sitting between them. CDR3 residues: CASSITGGNTIYF. The CDR3, as DNA: TGTGCCAGCAGTATTACAGGGGGAAACACCATATATTTT.

The table lists this clone with a few counts. V gene TRBV5-4 combines with J gene TRBJ1-4; 10 bases are a match to TRBD1. This CDR3 has 17 amino acids. The V gene end was trimmed by 0 bases and the J gene end by 7 bases; junction bases not matched to a gene: 9. Germline values: CDR1 SGHNT, CDR2 YYREEE (reference sequence). Here the CDR3 DNA reads TGTGCCAGCAGCTTGGGGTCTGACAGGGGGCGGGTTGAAAAACTGTTTTTT. The encoded protein is CASSLGSDRGRVEKLFF.

This chain joins TRBV18 and TRBJ2-5; possibly TRBD1 or TRBD2 for D (5 bases each). The V gene's germline CDR1 is KGHSH and CDR2 LQKENI. The CDR3 loop spans 15 amino acids. The V end lost 3 bases, the J end lost 0 bases, and 11 bases lay between the germline ends. The CDR3 region has the DNA TGTGCCAGCTCACCGCCGGGACGGTACCAAGAGACCCAGTACTTC. Translated: CASSPPGRYQETQYF.